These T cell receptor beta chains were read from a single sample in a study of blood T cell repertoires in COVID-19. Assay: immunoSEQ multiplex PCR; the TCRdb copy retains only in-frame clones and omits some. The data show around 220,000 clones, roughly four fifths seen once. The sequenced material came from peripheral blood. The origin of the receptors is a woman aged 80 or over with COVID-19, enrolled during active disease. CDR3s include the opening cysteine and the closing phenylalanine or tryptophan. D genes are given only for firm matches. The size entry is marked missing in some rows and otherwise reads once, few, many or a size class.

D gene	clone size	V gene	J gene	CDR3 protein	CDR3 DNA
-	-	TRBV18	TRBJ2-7	CASSPGAGTSYEQYF	TGTGCCAGCTCACCCGGGGCGGGAACCTCCTACGAGCAGTACTTC
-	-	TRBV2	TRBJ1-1	CASSVLSEAFF	TGTGCCAGCAGTGTTCTGAGTGAAGCTTTCTTT
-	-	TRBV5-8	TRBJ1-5	CASSLQGSPPQHF	TGTGCCAGCAGCTTACAGGGATCCCCGCCCCAGCATTTT
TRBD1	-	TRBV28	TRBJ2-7	CASKGQGFYEQYF	TGTGCCAGCAAAGGACAGGGGTTCTACGAGCAGTACTTC
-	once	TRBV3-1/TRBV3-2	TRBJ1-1	CASSQEVGRVPPEAFF	TGTGCCAGCAGCCAAGAGGTAGGGCGGGTTCCTCCTGAAGCTTTCTTT
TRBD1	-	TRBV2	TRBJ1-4	CASRGTGALEKLFF	TGTGCCAGCAGGGGGACAGGGGCTTTGGAAAAACTGTTTTTT
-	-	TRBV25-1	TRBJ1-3	CASSELGGLGGNTIYF	TGTGCCAGCAGTGAATTGGGGGGGCTAGGTGGAAACACCATATATTTT
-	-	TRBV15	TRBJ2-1	CATSRDRGRALYNEQFF	TGTGCCACCAGCAGAGATCGTGGGCGGGCCCTATACAATGAGCAGTTCTTC
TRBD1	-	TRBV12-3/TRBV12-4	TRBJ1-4	CATGDRVNEKLFF	TGTGCCACTGGGGACAGGGTTAATGAAAAACTGTTTTTT
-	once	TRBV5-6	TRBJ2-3	CASSLGSLAPDTQYF	TGTGCCAGCAGCCTCGGCTCACTAGCACCTGATACGCAGTATTTT
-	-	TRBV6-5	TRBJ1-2	CASSYSRGGREYGYTF	TGTGCCAGCAGTTACTCGAGGGGCGGGAGGGAATATGGCTACACCTTC
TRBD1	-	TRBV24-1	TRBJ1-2	CATSPGTGESAGYTF	TGTGCCACCAGCCCCGGGACAGGGGAGTCTGCTGGCTACACCTTC
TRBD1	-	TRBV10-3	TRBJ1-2	CAISESRGQNDYTF	TGTGCCATCAGTGAGTCGAGGGGGCAAAACGACTACACCTTC
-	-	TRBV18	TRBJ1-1	CASSPRAGELMNTEAFF	TGTGCCAGCTCACCACGGGCCGGGGAACTCATGAACACTGAAGCTTTCTTT
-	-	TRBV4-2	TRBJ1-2	CASSQDPAGAVRYTF	TGTGCCAGCAGCCAAGATCCGGCAGGGGCGGTAAGGTACACCTTC
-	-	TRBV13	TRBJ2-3	CASSPLSSDTQYF	TGTGCCAGCAGCCCCTTGAGTTCTGATACGCAGTATTTT
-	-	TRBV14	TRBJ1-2	CASSQDIWRNGYTF	TGTGCCAGCAGCCAAGATATCTGGAGAAATGGCTACACCTTC
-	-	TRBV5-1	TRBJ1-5	CASSTGGRPQPQHF	TGCGCCAGCAGCACGGGGGGGAGGCCTCAGCCCCAGCATTTT
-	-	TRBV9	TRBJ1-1	CASSASWATEAFF	TGTGCCAGCAGCGCCTCTTGGGCCACTGAAGCTTTCTTT
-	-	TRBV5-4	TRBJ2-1	CASSPRGPHEQFF	TGTGCCAGCAGTCCCAGGGGACCCCATGAGCAGTTCTTC
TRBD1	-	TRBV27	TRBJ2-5	CASSLSSGERQGEGETQYF	TGTGCCAGCAGTTTATCGTCAGGGGAAAGACAGGGGGAGGGAGAGACCCAGTACTTC
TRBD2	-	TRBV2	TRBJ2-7	CASSVTGTSVNEQYF	TGTGCCAGCAGTGTTACCGGGACTAGCGTTAACGAGCAGTACTTC
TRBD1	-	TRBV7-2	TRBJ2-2	CASSPGQGNTGELFF	TGTGCCTCCTCACCGGGACAGGGGAACACCGGGGAGCTGTTTTTT
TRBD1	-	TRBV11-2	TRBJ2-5	CASSLQGALGETQYF	TGTGCCAGCAGCTTACAGGGGGCGCTGGGGGAGACCCAGTACTTC
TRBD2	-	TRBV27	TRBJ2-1	CASSTPSGSTNNEQFF	TGTGCCAGCAGTACCCCTAGCGGGAGCACCAACAATGAGCAGTTCTTC
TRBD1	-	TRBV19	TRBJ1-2	CASSIRRGQGYTF	TGTGCCAGTAGTATCCGAAGGGGGCAGGGCTACACCTTC
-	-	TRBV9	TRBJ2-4	CASSVDSDSAAKNIQYF	TGTGCCAGCAGCGTAGATTCGGACAGCGCAGCCAAAAACATTCAGTACTTC
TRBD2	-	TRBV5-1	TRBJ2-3	CASSYTSLSGRRPSTDTQYF	TGCGCCAGCAGCTACACTTCCCTTAGCGGGAGACGTCCGAGCACAGATACGCAGTATTTT
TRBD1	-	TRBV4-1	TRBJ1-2	CASSRGQGYGYTF	TGCGCCAGCAGCCGGGGACAGGGCTATGGCTACACCTTC
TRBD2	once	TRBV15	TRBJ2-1	CATEQQLAANEQFF	TGTGCCACCGAACAACAACTAGCGGCCAATGAGCAGTTCTTC
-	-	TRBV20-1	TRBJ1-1	CSASNPGLQSPAPIF	TGCAGTGCTAGTAATCCGGGACTCCAGTCCCCCGCTCCGATTTTT
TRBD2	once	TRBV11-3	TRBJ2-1	CASSSSGGANEQFF	TGTGCCAGCAGCTCTAGCGGGGGCGCCAATGAGCAGTTCTTC
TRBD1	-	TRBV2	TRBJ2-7	CASSGAGQGNEQYF	TGTGCCAGCAGTGGGGCGGGACAGGGGAACGAGCAGTACTTC
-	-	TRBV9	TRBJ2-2	CASSVTSGAGELFF	TGTGCCAGCAGCGTGACCTCAGGGGCCGGGGAGCTGTTTTTT
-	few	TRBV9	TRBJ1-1	CASSVEWGGTEAFF	TGTGCCAGCAGCGTAGAATGGGGCGGCACTGAAGCTTTCTTT
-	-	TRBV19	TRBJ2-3	CASTLAPGGPQYF	TGTGCCAGCACCCTGGCCCCCGGGGGGCCGCAGTATTTT
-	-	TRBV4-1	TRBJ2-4	CASSQDESTKNIQYF	TGCGCCAGCAGCCAAGACGAGTCCACCAAAAACATTCAGTACTTC
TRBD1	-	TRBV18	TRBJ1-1	CASSPPGTGIGMGTEAFF	TGTGCCAGCTCACCCCCCGGGACAGGGATTGGAATGGGCACTGAAGCTTTCTTT
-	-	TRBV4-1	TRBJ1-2	CASSPLRQGQHGYTF	TGCGCCAGCAGCCCCTTGAGGCAGGGACAACATGGCTACACCTTC
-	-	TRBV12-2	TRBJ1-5	CASRLAGGGGPPLKWAQHF	TGTGCAAGTCGCTTAGCAGGGGGGGGTGGCCCTCCCCTTAAGTGGGCCCAGCATTTT
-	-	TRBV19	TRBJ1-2	CASSIDSGGGYTF	TGTGCCAGTAGTATCGACTCGGGGGGTGGCTACACCTTC
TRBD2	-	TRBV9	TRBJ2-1	CASSVVSGGASGQFF	TGTGCCAGCAGCGTAGTTAGCGGGGGTGCTAGTGGGCAGTTCTTC
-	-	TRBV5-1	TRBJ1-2	CASSLFGRGYTF	TGCGCCAGCAGCTTGTTCGGGAGGGGCTACACCTTC
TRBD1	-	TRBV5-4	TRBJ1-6	CASSQRTGGRFMSPLHF	TGTGCCAGCAGCCAGAGGACAGGGGGCAGGTTTATGTCACCCCTCCACTTT
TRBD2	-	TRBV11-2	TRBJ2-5	CASTGIGLAGGKETQYF	TGTGCCAGCACCGGAATCGGACTAGCGGGAGGCAAAGAGACCCAGTACTTC
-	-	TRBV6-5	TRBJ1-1	CASSPDSLNTEAFF	TGTGCCAGCAGCCCGGACAGCCTGAACACTGAAGCTTTCTTT
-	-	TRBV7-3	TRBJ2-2	CASSSTLTGGELFF	TGTGCCAGCAGCTCAACCCTGACTGGTGGGGAGCTGTTTTTT
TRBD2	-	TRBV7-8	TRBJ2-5	CASSLGGGVETQYF	TGTGCCAGCAGCTTAGGGGGAGGGGTGGAGACCCAGTACTTC
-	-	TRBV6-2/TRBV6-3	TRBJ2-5	CASIPPLGGQETQYF	TGTGCCAGCATCCCACCCTTGGGGGGCCAAGAGACCCAGTACTTC
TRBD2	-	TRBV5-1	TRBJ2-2	CASSLRLAGTTGELFF	TGCGCCAGCAGCTTGCGACTAGCGGGAACCACCGGGGAGCTGTTTTTT
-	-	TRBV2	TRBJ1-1	CASKDDRSEAFF	TGTGCCAGCAAAGACGACAGGTCTGAAGCTTTCTTT
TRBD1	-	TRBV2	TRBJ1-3	CASRTGGDTIYF	TGTGCCAGCAGAACAGGGGGGGACACCATATATTTT
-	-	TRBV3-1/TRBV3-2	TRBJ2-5	CASSQDLGRRVETQYF	TGTGCCAGCAGCCAAGATTTAGGGAGGAGGGTTGAGACCCAGTACTTC
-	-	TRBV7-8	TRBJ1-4	CASRGGQLNEKLFF	TGTGCCAGCAGGGGGGGGCAGTTGAATGAAAAACTGTTTTTT
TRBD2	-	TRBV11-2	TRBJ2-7	CASSLASGTYEQYF	TGTGCCAGCAGCTTAGCAAGCGGGACCTACGAGCAGTACTTC
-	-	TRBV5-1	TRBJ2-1	CASSLANNEQFF	TGCGCCAGCAGCTTGGCAAACAATGAGCAGTTCTTC
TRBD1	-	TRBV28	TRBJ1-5	CASSPGGLNQPQHF	TGTGCCAGCTCTCCAGGGGGCTTGAATCAGCCCCAGCATTTT
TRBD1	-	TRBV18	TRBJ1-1	CASSPGQGGTEAFF	TGTGCCAGCTCACCGGGACAGGGGGGCACTGAAGCTTTCTTT
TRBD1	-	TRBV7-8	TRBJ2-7	CASSLDRGEQYF	TGTGCCAGCAGCCTGGACAGGGGCGAGCAGTACTTC
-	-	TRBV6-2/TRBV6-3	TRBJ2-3	CASSYPNTDTQYF	TGTGCCAGCAGTTACCCTAACACAGATACGCAGTATTTT